What follows are 22 T cell receptor beta chains derived from one specimen sequenced in a study of CD8 T cells in ankylosing spondylitis. Whole-study results and caveats: Typical of ankylosing spondylitis blood, it appeared, was a TCR beta motif of 7 or 8 highly homologous variants.

TCRdb recomputed calls from the 5' RACE reads with MiXCR, one row per CDR3 protein. Of about 450,000 distinct CDR3 sequences listed, roughly a quarter are singletons. No antigen is known for these receptors. The sequenced sample consisted of blood, either unsorted or a sorted T cell fraction (not recorded which). These receptors all come from a male donor with ankylosing spondylitis.

J is TRBJ1-6 and V is TRBV5-5; D is unclear. Looked up from germline, CDR1 is SGHKS and CDR2 is YYEKEE (reference sequence). CDR3 length: 16 amino acids. Trimming removed 0 bases from V and 0 bases from J, with 7 bases in between. The CDR3 DNA is TGTGCCAGCAGCTTGGGTCTTAGCTCCTATAATTCACCCCTCCACTTT. This translates into CASSLGLSSYNSPLHF.

This chain connects TRBV6-5 to TRBJ1-2, with 7 bases fitting TRBD1. The CDR3 sequence is 14 residues long. Looked up from germline, CDR1 is MNHEY and CDR2 is SVGAGI. V lost 2 bases and J lost 2; bases outside the gene matches: 2. CDR3 bases: TGTGCCAGCAGTTACGGCAGGGGGAACTATGGCTACACCTTC. It is translated as CASSYGRGNYGYTF.

This clonotype has more than one count but fewer than ten. V is TRBV10-1 and J is TRBJ1-1; perhaps TRBD1 as D (6 bases). The CDR3 totals 14 residues. Per germline, CDR1 WNHNN and CDR2 SYGVQD (reference sequence). V was trimmed by 4 bases and J by 4 bases, leaving 13 bases between them. For the CDR3, the DNA is TGCGCCAGCAGTGGGACAGCCCGAGGCACTGAAGCTTTCTTT. Translation gives CASSGTARGTEAFF.

This clonotype was detected a few times. The chain employs TRBV6-1 and TRBJ2-5; weak D call: TRBD1 (6 bases). In germline, CDR1 is MNHNS, CDR2 SASEGT. The CDR3 runs 15 residues. V was shortened by 0 bases and J by 4 bases, with 12 bases between the two germline ends. Written as DNA, the CDR3 is TGTGCCAGCAGTGAAGCAGGAGCAGGGGCAGAGACCCAGTACTTC. The encoded protein is CASSEAGAGAETQYF.

The V and J genes are TRBV7-2 and TRBJ2-4; D might be TRBD2 (5 bases). The germline CDR1 and CDR2 sequences are SGHTA and FQGNSA. The CDR3 has 13 amino acids. V lost 6 bases and J 5 bases, leaving 11 bases between the germline ends. The DNA for the CDR3 is TGTGCCAGCAGTACTACAGCGGAAAACATTCAGTACTTC. Translated: CASSTTAENIQYF.

Comments on this clonotype: One end of the junction is discordant with germline, which a read error may explain. The chain is built from TRBV3-1 and TRBJ2-1; TRBD2 matches 8 bases. The germline gives CDR1 LGHDT, CDR2 YNNKEL (reference sequence). The CDR3 contains 17 residues. The CDR3 sequence: CACSQDVAGGNYNEQFF. As DNA, the CDR3 is TGTGCCTGCAGCCAAGATGTCGCGGGAGGAAACTACAATGAGCAGTTCTTC.

This clonotype was observed many times. This rearrangement joins TRBV4-2 to TRBJ1-5; TRBD1 matches 8 bases. The ends lost 6 bases at V and 5 bases at J; junction bases unmatched: 3. Germline loops: CDR1 LGHNA, CDR2 YNFKEQ. CDR3 length: 13 amino acids. CDR3 in amino acids: CASSQDRDQPQHF. Written as DNA, the CDR3 is TGTGCCAGCAGTCAGGACAGGGATCAGCCCCAGCATTTT.

This clonotype was observed a single time. This rearrangement joins TRBV12-3 or TRBV12-4 to TRBJ1-5; tentatively, D is TRBD1 (5 bases). The CDR3 is made up of 16 amino acids. V shed 2 bases and J shed 0 bases, with 11 bases lying between them. The CDR3 region is CASSLMGPASNQPQHF. Written as DNA, the CDR3 is TGTGCCAGCAGTTTAATGGGACCGGCTAGCAATCAGCCCCAGCATTTT.

This clonotype was detected a few times. The chain employs TRBV2 and TRBJ2-2; D possibly corresponds to TRBD1 (5 bases). Looked up from germline, CDR1 is SNHLY and CDR2 is FYNNEI. This CDR3 has 15 residues. Between the trimmed V and J ends, which lost 6 bases and 4 bases, there was a span of 15 bases. The CDR3 protein is CASSHQGFSTGELFF. DNA of the CDR3: TGTGCCAGCAGCCACCAGGGTTTTAGCACCGGGGAGCTGTTTTTT.

This clonotype has a handful of counts. The V and J genes are TRBV5-5 and TRBJ2-2; TRBD2 matches at 13 bases. The V segment lost 3 bases and the J segment 4 bases; nucleotides outside the gene matches: 6. Germline assignment: CDR1 SGHKS and CDR2 YYEKEE (reference sequence). This CDR3 spans 17 amino acids. CDR3 in DNA: TGTGCCAGCAGCTCCGGACTAGCGGGAGTTATCACCGGGGAGCTGTTTTTT. This encodes CASSSGLAGVITGELFF.

In this sample, this clonotype is medium-sized. The chain recombines TRBV6-2 or TRBV6-3 with TRBJ2-3, with TRBD1 identical over 7 bases. The CDR3 is 18 amino acids. Germline CDR1 reads MNHEY; CDR2 reads SVGEGT. J gave up 6 bases and V 4 bases, and 19 bases lay outside the gene matches. CDR3 protein: CASSSIPRTGRLGDTQYF. In DNA form, the CDR3 reads TGTGCCAGCAGTTCCATACCTAGGACAGGCCGCCTCGGGGATACGCAGTATTTT.

This clonotype occurred a few times. This chain connects TRBV20-1 to TRBJ2-5; possible D gene TRBD2, 5 bases. The CDR3 length is 13 residues. Trimming stripped 4 bases from V and 5 bases from J, with 14 bases between. CDR1 and CDR2 (germline): DFQATT, SNEGSKA (reference sequence). CDR3 DNA: TGCAGTGCTATGGACTCTCCTCTGGAGACCCAGTACTTC. Its translation: CSAMDSPLETQYF.

This chain links TRBV12-3 or TRBV12-4 with TRBJ2-6, with a tentative D call TRBD1 (6 bases). This CDR3 contains 14 residues. V was cut by 4 bases and J by 4 bases, with 8 bases left in between. The CDR3 sequence: CASSSGVGANVLTF. Written as DNA, the CDR3 is TGTGCCAGCAGTTCAGGGGTCGGGGCCAACGTCCTGACTTTC.

This clonotype was detected once. The chain's CDR3 is CAIEPGGPRTDTQYF. CDR3 sequence (DNA): TGTGCCATCGAGCCGGGAGGGCCAAGAACAGATACGCAGTATTTT. V is TRBV10-3 and J is TRBJ2-3; 8 bases fit TRBD2. Germline trimming cut 8 bases from V and 3 bases from J; bases unmatched to any gene: 10. Germline V CDR1 and CDR2: ENHRY, SYGVKD. There are 15 residues in the CDR3.

This clonotype was seen ten or more times. V usage is TRBV7-2 and J usage is TRBJ1-5; D ambiguous. CDR3 length equals 15 residues. The V and J ends lost 3 bases and 4 bases respectively, with 13 bases between them. CDR1 is SGHTA and CDR2 is FQGNSA in the germline V gene. The chain's CDR3 is CASSLSSMGNQPQHF. The CDR3 DNA reads TGTGCCAGCAGCTTGAGCTCGATGGGGAATCAGCCCCAGCATTTT.

The chain links TRBV3-1 to TRBJ2-1; the match to TRBD1 covers 9 bases. This CDR3 is 16 amino acids long. J was trimmed by 3 bases and V by 3 bases; bases with no gene match: 6. Looked up from germline, CDR1 is LGHDT and CDR2 is YNNKEL (reference sequence). The CDR3 DNA reads TGTGCCAGCAGCCAGGGACAGGGAACGGGCTACAATGAGCAGTTCTTC. Translated, it gives CASSQGQGTGYNEQFF.

This clonotype turned up a few times. The V call is TRBV6-2 or TRBV6-3, the J call TRBJ2-2, with D perhaps TRBD2 (5 bases). Germline assignment: CDR1 MNHEY and CDR2 SVGEGT. The CDR3 consists of 19 residues. Trimming shortened V by 0 bases and J by 2 bases, and 19 bases separated the two germline ends. CDR3 coding DNA: TGTGCCAGCAGTTACTCGAGTCAACCGGAGGACTTAAACACCGGGGAGCTGTTTTTT. Amino acids: CASSYSSQPEDLNTGELFF.

This clonotype was seen ten or more times. This chain joins TRBV7-8 and TRBJ1-2; D unresolved. Germline V gives CDR1 SGHVS, CDR2 FQNEAQ. The CDR3 is 13 amino acids. V dropped 1 base and J dropped 5 bases, with 8 bases sitting between them. CDR3 DNA: TGTGCCAGCAGCTTAGGGACTTTGTATGGCTACACCTTC. It codes for CASSLGTLYGYTF.

The rearrangement joins TRBV5-1 to TRBJ1-2, with TRBD1 as a possible D gene (6 bases). CDR1 and CDR2 (germline): SGHRS, YFSETQ. The CDR3 spans 14 residues. Deletions cut 4 bases from V and 3 bases from J, with 13 bases between. CDR3 DNA: TGCGCCAGCAGCATAGGACAGAGGGACTATGGCTACACCTTC. The encoded protein is CASSIGQRDYGYTF. The entire variable domain, with the rest obtained from reference TRBV5-1 and TRBJ1-2, is as follows: KAGVTQTPRYLIKTRGQQVTLSCSPISGHRSVSWYQQTPGQGLQFLFEYFSETQRNKGNFPGRFSGRQFSNSRSEMNVSTLELGDSALYLCASSIGQRDYGYTFGSGTRLTVV.

This clonotype has more than one count but fewer than ten. V usage is TRBV11-3 and J usage is TRBJ2-5, with D perhaps TRBD2 (6 bases). Per the germline V gene, CDR1 is SGHNT and CDR2 is YENEEA. Trimming shortened V by 6 bases and J by 5 bases, and 16 bases separated the two germline ends. The CDR3 contains 14 residues. This chain's CDR3 is CASRSPGRGETQYF. As DNA, the CDR3 is TGTGCCAGCAGGTCGCCAGGGCGGGGCGAGACCCAGTACTTC.

In its sample, this clonotype was seen once. J is TRBJ1-3 and V is TRBV5-1, with D hard to call. This CDR3 is 13 amino acids long. Looked up from germline, CDR1 is SGHRS and CDR2 is YFSETQ. V dropped 7 bases and J dropped 8 bases, with 16 bases sitting between them. The CDR3 sequence: CASGDSRDHTIYF. The CDR3, as DNA: TGCGCCAGCGGGGATTCTAGAGACCACACCATATATTTT.

The V gene is TRBV5-1, the J gene TRBJ2-7; D gene uncertain. Germline V gene data show CDR1 as SGHRS and CDR2 as YFSETQ. This CDR3 contains 15 residues. Trimming pared 0 bases from V and 6 bases from J, leaving 16 bases between. The CDR3, as DNA: TGCGCCAGCAGCTTGGAACCGCAGACGTGGCCCGAGCAGTACTTC. Protein product: CASSLEPQTWPEQYF.